The present entry profiles one TCR beta chain with its context. Antigen unknown. Per sample, reverse transcription was split into eight reactions. No DNA is given; TCRdb re-called the 5' RACE reads and lists each CDR3 protein once. The sample includes approximately 160,000 distinct CDR3 sequences. CDR3 length: 18 amino acids. Germline V gives CDR1 MNHEY, CDR2 SVGAGI. The data belong to a study of monozygotic twins with inflammatory bowel disease. The study, taken as a whole, reports: A single strong clonotype or signal linked to IBD was not supported.

Source material: blood. This TCR came from a human donor with ulcerative colitis or Crohn's disease, or a healthy co-twin of an affected twin (not recorded which). This rearrangement joins TRBV6-5 to TRBJ2-2; TCRdb outputs TRBD1, but without DNA this stays unchecked. The CDR3 region is CASSTGTYHNSDTGELFF.